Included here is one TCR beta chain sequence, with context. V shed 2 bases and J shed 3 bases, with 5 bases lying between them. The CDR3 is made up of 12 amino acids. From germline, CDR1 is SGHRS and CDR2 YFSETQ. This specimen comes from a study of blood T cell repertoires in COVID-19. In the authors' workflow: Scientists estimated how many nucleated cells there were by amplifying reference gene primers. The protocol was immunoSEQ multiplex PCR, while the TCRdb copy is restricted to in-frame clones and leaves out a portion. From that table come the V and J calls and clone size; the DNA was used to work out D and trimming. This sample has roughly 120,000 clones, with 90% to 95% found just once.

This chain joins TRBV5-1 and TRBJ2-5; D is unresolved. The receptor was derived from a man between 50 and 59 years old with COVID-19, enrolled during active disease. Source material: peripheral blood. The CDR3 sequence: CASSFQEETQYF. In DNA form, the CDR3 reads TGCGCCAGCAGCTTCCAGGAAGAGACCCAGTACTTC.